Below, 22 T cell receptor beta chains from the same sample are listed, as sequenced in a study of OX40 agonist ivuxolimab in advanced cancers. Repertoires were generated with immunoSEQ multiplex PCR, while TCRdb's copy carries only in-frame clones and drops some. The profile covers approximately 100,000 clones, with 90% to 95% appearing a single time and 0.45% to 0.6% taken by the ten largest. The source material was CD4+ or CD8+ T cells sorted from blood, sampled in a trial of the OX40 agonist ivuxolimab. The receptors were gathered from an adult with an advanced solid tumor such as melanoma, head and neck, liver or kidney cancer.

J is TRBJ1-2 and V is TRBV19, with D perhaps matching TRBD1 (5 bases). V lost 4 bases to trimming and J lost 6 bases, with 15 bases between them. Germline CDR1 is LNHDA and CDR2 is SQIVND (reference sequence). This CDR3 spans 14 amino acids. CDR3 in DNA: TGTGCCAGTAGTAGCGGACAAGGCCGGGATGGCTACACCTTC. Amino acids: CASSSGQGRDGYTF.

The chain joins TRBV5-1 to TRBJ2-3; D is undetermined. Trimming stripped 1 base from V and 4 bases from J, with 10 bases between. This CDR3 is 14 amino acids long. Germline CDR1 SGHRS, CDR2 YFSETQ. CDR3 sequence (DNA): TGCGCCAGCAGCTTGTATCTGGGTGCAGATACGCAGTATTTT. This sequence encodes CASSLYLGADTQYF. The whole variable domain, filled in from reference TRBV5-1 and TRBJ2-3, reads KAGVTQTPRYLIKTRGQQVTLSCSPISGHRSVSWYQQTPGQGLQFLFEYFSETQRNKGNFPGRFSGRQFSNSRSEMNVSTLELGDSALYLCASSLYLGADTQYFGPGTRLTVL.

This clone was detected once. The rearrangement uses TRBV6-5 and TRBJ2-3, with 7 bases identical to TRBD1. With V trimmed by 6 bases and J by 9 bases, 15 bases remained unmatched. Per germline, CDR1 MNHEY and CDR2 SVGAGI. The CDR3 has 15 residues. CDR3 sequence (DNA): TGTGCCAGCAGCTCTCAGGGGACAGCCCCGGTAACGCAGTATTTT. Its translation is CASSSQGTAPVTQYF.

The genes are TRBV19 and TRBJ2-1; TRBD1 matches 7 bases. Losses at the gene ends were 6 bases for V and 8 bases for J; bases not matched to a gene: 16. The CDR3 spans 16 residues. Germline V gives CDR1 LNHDA, CDR2 SQIVND (reference sequence). The CDR3 DNA reads as TGTGCCAGTAGCCTGAGCAGGACAGGCCCCCTCGATGAGCAGTTCTTC. It yields the protein CASSLSRTGPLDEQFF.

This chain uses TRBV21-1 with TRBJ2-7; TRBD1, the D gene given by the table, was not confirmed from the DNA. TRBV21-1 is recorded as a pseudogene. This CDR3 is built from 12 residues. The CDR3 nucleotides read TGTGCCAGCAGCAAAACGCAGTACGAGCAGTACTTC. Protein: CASSKTQYEQYF.

The CDR3 DNA follows: TGTGCCAGCAGCTTAGCGCAACTCCCGCAGTTCTTC. Translation gives CASSLAQLPQFF. The chain combines TRBV7-6 with TRBJ2-1; D is unresolved. Trimming removed 0 bases from V and 12 bases from J, with 9 bases in between. Germline lookup yields CDR1 SGHVS and CDR2 FNYEAQ. The CDR3 has 12 residues. Drawing the rest from reference TRBV7-6 and TRBJ2-1, the complete variable domain is GAGVSQSPRYKVTKRGQDVALRCDPISGHVSLYWYRQALGQGPEFLTYFNYEAQQDKSGLPNDRFSAERPEGSISTLTIQRTEQRDSAMYRCASSLAQLPQFFGPGTRLTVL.

V is TRBV5-1 and J is TRBJ2-3, with 12 bases aligning to TRBD1. After removal of 4 bases from V and 4 bases from J, the junction contained 4 bases not matched to a gene. CDR3 length equals 15 residues. Looked up from germline, CDR1 is SGHRS and CDR2 is YFSETQ. This CDR3 is CASSPGQGAADTQYF. The DNA of the CDR3 is TGCGCCAGCAGCCCGGGACAGGGGGCTGCAGATACGCAGTATTTT. Combining the CDR3 with reference TRBV5-1 and TRBJ2-3 gives the whole variable domain KAGVTQTPRYLIKTRGQQVTLSCSPISGHRSVSWYQQTPGQGLQFLFEYFSETQRNKGNFPGRFSGRQFSNSRSEMNVSTLELGDSALYLCASSPGQGAADTQYFGPGTRLTVL.

This chain links TRBV7-9 with TRBJ1-5, with TRBD1 matching 7 bases. This CDR3 is 14 amino acids long. Per germline, CDR1 SEHNR and CDR2 FQNEAQ (reference sequence). V lost 3 bases and J lost 3; bases outside the gene matches: 2. CDR3 region: CASSFGTDNQPQHF. The CDR3 DNA sequence: TGTGCCAGCAGCTTCGGGACAGACAATCAGCCCCAGCATTTT. The full variable domain, in which reference TRBV7-9 and TRBJ1-5 provide the parts outside the CDR3, is DTGVSQNPRHKITKRGQNVTFRCDPISEHNRLYWYRQTLGQGPEFLTYFQNEAQLEKSRLLSDRFSAERPKGSFSTLEIQRTEQGDSAMYLCASSFGTDNQPQHFGDGTRLSIL.

V gene TRBV5-1 combines with J gene TRBJ1-3; D may be TRBD1 (6 bases). V lost 2 bases to trimming and J lost 8 bases, with 14 bases between them. CDR3 length equals 14 residues. Looked up from germline, CDR1 is SGHRS and CDR2 is YFSETQ. CDR3 sequence: CASSLGQLADTIYF. DNA of the CDR3: TGCGCCAGCAGCTTAGGACAGTTGGCGGACACCATATATTTT.

This CDR3 is CASSEALAGGGEQFF. CDR3 nucleotide sequence: TGTGCCAGCAGTGAAGCTCTAGCGGGGGGTGGAGAGCAGTTCTTC. V usage is TRBV6-1 and J usage is TRBJ2-1; 11 bases agree with TRBD2. V lost 0 bases, J lost 10 bases, and 5 bases stayed unmatched. CDR3 length: 15 amino acids. Germline CDR1 reads MNHNS; CDR2 reads SASEGT.

This clone has a single count. The chain joins TRBV5-1 to TRBJ2-5; 8 bases agree with TRBD1. The CDR3 consists of 14 residues. Germline V gives CDR1 SGHRS, CDR2 YFSETQ. The V segment lost 3 bases and the J segment 5 bases; nucleotides outside the gene matches: 6. The CDR3 DNA follows: TGCGCCAGCAGCTACGGACAGGGAAGCGAGACCCAGTACTTC. Encoded protein: CASSYGQGSETQYF.

The rearrangement links TRBV19 to TRBJ2-5; 8 nucleotides agree with TRBD1. Germline V gives CDR1 LNHDA, CDR2 SQIVND (reference sequence). The CDR3 contains 13 residues. Trimming at V came to 6 bases and at J to 4 bases, leaving 4 bases not matched to a gene. The chain's CDR3 is CASRRQGRETQYF. The DNA of the CDR3 is TGTGCCAGTAGGAGACAGGGGAGAGAGACCCAGTACTTC.

The gene calls are TRBV5-8 and TRBJ2-3; no definite D call. The CDR3 consists of 13 residues. Trimming took off 4 bases at V and 0 bases at J, with 6 bases between the two ends. CDR1 is SGHTS, CDR2 YDEGEE, per germline. CDR3 in DNA: TGTGCCAGCAGCGGTGGCAGCACAGATACGCAGTATTTT. Amino acid sequence: CASSGGSTDTQYF.

This chain joins TRBV9 and TRBJ2-7; TRBD1 aligns across 7 bases. This CDR3 region has 16 residues. With V trimmed by 0 bases and J by 5 bases, 11 bases remained unmatched. Germline V gives CDR1 SGDLS, CDR2 YYNGEE. CDR3 region: CASSVGGQLTRHEQYF. As DNA, the CDR3 is TGTGCCAGCAGCGTAGGGGGACAGCTTACTAGGCACGAGCAGTACTTC.

The chain links TRBV9 to TRBJ2-7; 9 bases are a match to TRBD2. The CDR3 extends over 15 amino acids. The V and J ends lost 3 bases and 5 bases, in that order; junction bases with no gene match: 9. Germline CDR1 SGDLS, CDR2 YYNGEE. CDR3: CASSATGLAANEQYF. The CDR3 DNA follows: TGTGCCAGCAGCGCAACGGGACTAGCCGCTAACGAGCAGTACTTC.

The genes are TRBV6-5 and TRBJ1-1; D is undetermined. The V gene lost 5 bases and the J gene lost 1 base, with 11 bases spanning the gap. Germline loops: CDR1 MNHEY, CDR2 SVGAGI. This CDR3 has 14 amino acids. For the CDR3, the DNA is TGTGCCAGCAGTACCGCGGTGAGGAACACTGAAGCTTTCTTT. This encodes CASSTAVRNTEAFF.

The gene calls are TRBV6-5 and TRBJ1-2; D is uncertain. The CDR3 totals 13 residues. Germline loops: CDR1 MNHEY, CDR2 SVGAGI. The ends were cut back, 7 bases at V and 3 bases at J, with 12 bases in the middle. CDR3 loop: CASKKRADYGYTF. The DNA for the CDR3 is TGTGCCAGCAAAAAGCGCGCGGACTATGGCTACACCTTC.

The gene calls are TRBV15 and TRBJ1-4; 9 bases agree with TRBD1. Trimming removed 4 bases from V and 6 bases from J; junction bases left unmatched: 6. There are 15 residues in the CDR3. Germline V gene data show CDR1 as LNHNV and CDR2 as YYDKDF (reference sequence). The CDR3 DNA reads as TGTGCCACCAGCACTGCGGACAGGGGATATGAAAAACTGTTTTTT. Translating it yields CATSTADRGYEKLFF.

Regarding this clone: At one boundary the junction diverges from the germline segment, which might be a read error. The chain is built from TRBV5-1 and TRBJ2-5, with D hard to call. CDR1 SGHRS and CDR2 YFSETQ come from the germline V gene. This CDR3 has 12 amino acids. The CDR3 reads CVSSLDQETQYF. The DNA of the CDR3 is TGCGTCAGCAGCCTGGACCAAGAGACCCAGTACTTC.

V is TRBV19 and J is TRBJ1-1; TRBD1 aligns across 8 bases. After removal of 6 bases from V and 1 base from J, the junction contained 4 bases not matched to a gene. CDR3 length: 14 residues. The V gene's germline CDR1 is LNHDA and CDR2 SQIVND (reference sequence). CDR3 coding DNA: TGTGCCAGTAGGACCGGGACAGGGAACACTGAAGCTTTCTTT. The encoded protein is CASRTGTGNTEAFF.

The chain employs TRBV7-8 and TRBJ2-7; TRBD1 agrees at 9 bases. Trimming took 3 bases from V and 3 from J; bases not matched to a gene: 3. The CDR3 extends over 14 amino acids. CDR1 is SGHVS and CDR2 is FQNEAQ in the germline V gene. In nucleotides, the CDR3 is TGTGCCAGCAGCTTCCGGGACAGGGACTACGAGCAGTACTTC. Translating it yields CASSFRDRDYEQYF.

The V gene is TRBV28, the J gene TRBJ1-6; D not resolved. The CDR3 consists of 14 residues. V gave up 2 bases and J gave up 8 bases, with 10 bases separating them. Germline-derived CDR1 and CDR2 are MDHEN and SYDVKM. The CDR3 protein is CASSLPGDYSPLHF. In nucleotides, the CDR3 is TGTGCCAGCAGTTTACCAGGTGACTATTCACCCCTCCACTTT.